The 23 T cell receptor beta chains presented below share a single source sample, sequenced in a study of cytomegalovirus exposure and HLA in healthy donors. The PCR contained 60 Vbeta and 13 Jbeta primers. The assay was immunoSEQ multiplex PCR, and TCRdb's table has in-frame clones only and misses some. The repertoire holds 74,000 or so clones, with 75% to 85% as singletons. The sequenced material came from PBMCs. The receptors come from a man aged 45-60 years in good health and CMV-seropositive.

This chain connects TRBV14 to TRBJ2-5; TRBD2 aligns across 7 bases. The V and J ends lost 4 bases and 7 bases, in that order; junction bases with no gene match: 6. Germline CDR1 reads SGHDN; CDR2 reads FVKESK. This CDR3 comprises 13 residues. CDR3 DNA: TGTGCCAGCAGCCCTGGACTAGTGGGGACCCAGTACTTC. Amino acids: CASSPGLVGTQYF.

The chain recombines TRBV30 with TRBJ2-5; TRBD1 agrees at 9 bases. The DNA end favors TRBJ2-7, so the J call may be wrong. Germline-derived CDR1 and CDR2 are GTSNPN and SVGIG (reference sequence). The CDR3 totals 12 residues. DNA for the CDR3: TGTGCCTCCTCGACAGGGGGTAACGAGCAGTACTTC. Translation gives CASSTGGNEQYF.

CDR3 region: CASSSTGFNTEAFF. The CDR3 DNA is TGTGCCAGCAGCTCCACGGGATTTAACACTGAAGCTTTCTTT. The gene calls are TRBV7-3 and TRBJ1-1; no reliable D call. Looked up from germline, CDR1 is SGHTA and CDR2 is FQGTGA. The CDR3 extends over 14 amino acids. V dropped 4 bases and J dropped 2 bases, with 11 bases sitting between them.

The chain employs TRBV7-3 and TRBJ2-1; 8 bases map to TRBD2. The CDR3 sequence is 14 residues long. Trimming cost V 3 bases and J 8 bases; bases outside gene matches: 6. CDR1 and CDR2 from the germline V gene are SGHTA and FQGTGA. The DNA of the CDR3 is TGTGCCAGCAGCTTTTTAAATAGCGGGGATGAGCAGTTCTTC. This sequence encodes CASSFLNSGDEQFF. The variable domain in full, with the rest retrieved from reference TRBV7-3 and TRBJ2-1, is GAGVSQTPSNKVTEKGKYVELRCDPISGHTALYWYRQSLGQGPEFLIYFQGTGAADDSGLPNDRFFAVRPEGSVSTLKIQRTERGDSAVYLCASSFLNSGDEQFFGPGTRLTVL.

This clone occurred once. The V and J genes are TRBV5-1 and TRBJ2-6; 7 nucleotides match TRBD1. The ends lost 4 bases at V and 2 bases at J; junction bases unmatched: 3. The CDR3 has 15 amino acids. In germline, CDR1 is SGHRS, CDR2 YFSETQ. The chain's CDR3 is CASSPQGTGANVLTF. CDR3 coding DNA: TGCGCCAGCAGCCCACAGGGGACTGGGGCCAACGTCCTGACTTTC.

This clone was observed once. The gene calls are TRBV20-1 and TRBJ1-2, with D maybe TRBD1 (5 bases). Germline assignment: CDR1 DFQATT and CDR2 SNEGSKA (reference sequence). The CDR3 runs to 11 residues. Trimming removed 8 bases at V and 2 bases at J, with 9 bases between. DNA for the CDR3: TGCAGTCCCGACAGAAACTATGGCTACACCTTC. Amino acids: CSPDRNYGYTF.

In this sample, this clone turned up a few times. The chain couples TRBV6-4 to TRBJ2-2; D gene uncertain. The V end lost 3 bases, the J end lost 3 bases, and 8 bases lay between the germline ends. The germline CDR1 and CDR2 sequences are MRHNA and SNTAGT. This CDR3 has 14 residues. Written as DNA, the CDR3 is TGTGCCAGCAGTGATGACTTGCACACCGGGGAGCTGTTTTTT. Translation: CASSDDLHTGELFF.

The CDR3 coding sequence is TGTGCCAGCAGCGCCCGACTAGCGGGGAATATCCTAGCCAAAAACATTCAGTACTTC. Protein sequence: CASSARLAGNILAKNIQYF. The chain couples TRBV7-6 to TRBJ2-4, with 11 bases aligning to TRBD2. This CDR3 is 19 amino acids long. Germline V gene sequence: CDR1 SGHVS, CDR2 FNYEAQ. Losses at the gene ends were 5 bases for V and 0 bases for J; bases not matched to a gene: 12.

This clone turned up a few times. The chain uses TRBV5-6 and TRBJ2-3; D call uncertain. Germline V CDR1 and CDR2: SGHDT, YYEEEE. V lost 4 bases and J lost 2, with 14 bases in between. The CDR3 spans 15 residues. This CDR3 is CASSTDITDTDTQYF. As DNA, the CDR3 is TGTGCCAGCAGCACAGATATCACAGACACAGATACGCAGTATTTT.

J is TRBJ1-1 and V is TRBV27; D not resolved. CDR3 length equals 13 residues. In germline, CDR1 is MNHEY, CDR2 SMNVEV (reference sequence). V gave up 7 bases and J gave up 4 bases, with 13 bases separating them. The CDR3 coding sequence is TGTGCCAGCACCCCGCGGTCTGGCACTGAAGCTTTCTTT. Its translation: CASTPRSGTEAFF.

The CDR3 DNA reads TGCGCCAGCACCCTCGGACAGACCAACACTGAAGCTTTCTTT. Its translation is CASTLGQTNTEAFF. This rearrangement joins TRBV5-1 to TRBJ1-1; D perhaps matches TRBD1 (6 bases). CDR3 length: 14 amino acids. Germline assignment: CDR1 SGHRS and CDR2 YFSETQ. Deletions cut 6 bases from V and 2 bases from J, with 14 bases between.

The rearrangement links TRBV19 to TRBJ1-1; perhaps TRBD1 as D (5 bases). Trimming left V 1 base short and J 2 bases short, with 14 bases between. Germline CDR1 is LNHDA and CDR2 is SQIVND (reference sequence). The CDR3 covers 16 residues. The CDR3 DNA reads TGTGCCAGTAGTATAGGGGGCGCCTCCCATAACACTGAAGCTTTCTTT. Translation gives CASSIGGASHNTEAFF.

The rearrangement joins TRBV10-2 to TRBJ2-7; D might be TRBD2 (6 bases). This CDR3 has 13 residues. Germline CDR1 WSHSY, CDR2 SAAADI. V lost 6 bases to trimming and J lost 3 bases, with 12 bases between them. CDR3 loop: CASSRDLNYEQYF. The CDR3 DNA reads as TGCGCCAGCAGCCGGGACTTGAACTACGAGCAGTACTTC.

The chain employs TRBV30 and TRBJ2-7; possibly TRBD2 for D (7 bases). In germline, CDR1 is GTSNPN, CDR2 SVGIG (reference sequence). Trimming removed 4 bases at V and 7 bases at J, with 14 bases between. The CDR3 runs to 12 residues. The CDR3 is CAWMRGRKEQYF. The CDR3 DNA sequence: TGTGCCTGGATGCGGGGGCGTAAGGAGCAGTACTTC.

The chain combines TRBV7-6 with TRBJ2-1, with D perhaps matching TRBD2 (6 bases). V lost 1 base and J lost 9, with 13 bases in between. This CDR3 has 14 amino acids. The germline V gene has CDR1 SGHVS and CDR2 FNYEAQ. CDR3 in amino acids: CASSLGRLATEQFF. DNA for the CDR3: TGTGCCAGCAGCTTAGGCAGGCTAGCGACTGAGCAGTTCTTC.

CDR3 in amino acids: CASSYYLENEKLFF. CDR3 nucleotide sequence: TGTGCCAGCTCATATTATCTCGAGAATGAAAAACTGTTTTTT. The V and J genes are TRBV18 and TRBJ1-4; no firm D call. V shed 5 bases and J shed 5 bases, with 12 bases lying between them. The CDR3 extends over 14 amino acids. CDR1 KGHSH and CDR2 LQKENI come from the germline V gene. Complete variable domain (other parts from reference TRBV18 and TRBJ1-4): NAGVMQNPRHLVRRRGQEARLRCSPMKGHSHVYWYRQLPEEGLKFMVYLQKENIIDESGMPKERFSAEFPKEGPSILRIQQVVRGDSAAYFCASSYYLENEKLFFGSGTQLSVL.

The rearrangement uses TRBV27 and TRBJ2-7; weak D call: TRBD1 (5 bases). V was trimmed by 5 bases and J by 4 bases, leaving 15 bases between them. The CDR3 loop spans 14 amino acids. In germline, CDR1 is MNHEY, CDR2 SMNVEV (reference sequence). CDR3: CASSPPQGRYEQYF. The CDR3 bases are TGTGCCAGCAGTCCCCCCCAGGGAAGGTACGAGCAGTACTTC.

V is TRBV9 and J is TRBJ1-2, with D perhaps TRBD1 (5 bases). The CDR3 spans 15 residues. CDR1 and CDR2 from the germline V gene are SGDLS and YYNGEE. The germline V and J ends were trimmed by 0 bases and 0 bases, with 9 bases remaining between them. CDR3 sequence: CASSVGQSTNYGYTF. Written as DNA, the CDR3 is TGTGCCAGCAGCGTAGGACAGAGTACTAACTATGGCTACACCTTC.

The chain carries TRBV25-1 and TRBJ2-3; 7 bases fit TRBD1. V lost 6 bases and J lost 4; bases outside the gene matches: 4. This CDR3 is built from 13 residues. Germline values: CDR1 MGHDK, CDR2 SYGVNS. The CDR3, as DNA: TGTGCCAGCAGGACACAGGGGCCAGATACGCAGTATTTT. Its protein product is CASRTQGPDTQYF.

The genes are TRBV11-2 and TRBJ2-7, with 7 positions matching TRBD2. After removal of 6 bases from V and 2 bases from J, the junction contained 1 base not matched to a gene. Germline CDR1 SGHAT, CDR2 FQNNGV. The CDR3 extends over 12 amino acids. Here the CDR3 reads CASRGRAYEQYF. As DNA, the CDR3 is TGTGCCAGCAGAGGGAGGGCCTACGAGCAGTACTTC.

This clone was found a few times. The chain links TRBV18 to TRBJ2-7, with 8 bases aligning to TRBD2. Per germline, CDR1 KGHSH and CDR2 LQKENI. V dropped 0 bases and J dropped 7; count of bases not matched to a gene: 5. The CDR3 runs to 14 residues. The CDR3 is CASSPPGGTREQYF. CDR3 bases: TGTGCCAGCTCACCACCTGGGGGGACTAGGGAGCAGTACTTC.

V usage is TRBV28 and J usage is TRBJ1-1; 7 bases match TRBD1. This CDR3 spans 15 amino acids. With V trimmed by 6 bases and J by 4 bases, 11 bases remained unmatched. Germline V gene data show CDR1 as MDHEN and CDR2 as SYDVKM. CDR3 DNA sequence: TGTGCCAGCAGCTCCCCAGGGGGGAGAGGCACTGAAGCTTTCTTT. It yields the protein CASSSPGGRGTEAFF.

V and J are TRBV4-1 and TRBJ1-5, with no clear D. Germline V gives CDR1 MGHRA, CDR2 YSYEKL. Trimming cost V 1 base and J 1 base, with 8 bases left between them. This CDR3 contains 15 residues. In DNA form, the CDR3 reads TGCGCCAGCAGCCAAGGACTAGACAGCAATCAGCCCCAGCATTTT. Encoded protein: CASSQGLDSNQPQHF.